One and the same sample provided the 5 T cell receptor beta chains below, sequenced in a study of blood T cell repertoires in COVID-19. Profiled with immunoSEQ multiplex PCR; TCRdb holds only in-frame clones, not every one. The top ten clones hold 1% to 1.5% of a sample with 90,000 to 120,000 clones, 75% to 95% of them seen once. Sequenced input: peripheral blood. The receptors were sampled from a woman aged 25 to 39 with acute or convalescent COVID-19.

This clone was seen a single time. J is TRBJ2-3 and V is TRBV30, with 10 bases matching TRBD1. Germline V gene lookup returns CDR1 GTSNPN and CDR2 SVGIG (reference sequence). Losses at the gene ends were 4 bases for V and 7 bases for J; bases not matched to a gene: 8. CDR3 length equals 14 residues. CDR3 loop: CAWNRGQGQNTQYF. The CDR3, as DNA: TGTGCCTGGAATAGGGGACAGGGGCAGAATACGCAGTATTTT. The variable domain in full, with the rest retrieved from reference TRBV30 and TRBJ2-3, is SQTIHQWPATLVQPVGSPLSLECTVEGTSNPNLYWYRQAAGRGLQLLFYSVGIGQISSEVPQNLSASRPQDRQFILSSKKLLLSDSGFYLCAWNRGQGQNTQYFGPGTRLTVL.

This clone was seen a few times. This rearrangement joins TRBV4-1 to TRBJ1-2; D might be TRBD1 (6 bases). The CDR3 extends over 13 amino acids. Germline V gene data show CDR1 as MGHRA and CDR2 as YSYEKL. The ends were cut back, 5 bases at V and 7 bases at J, with 14 bases in the middle. In nucleotides, the CDR3 is TGCGCCAGCAGCTACGGACAGACTCCTGGCTACACCTTC. Protein sequence: CASSYGQTPGYTF.

CDR3 DNA sequence: TGTGCCAGCAGTCCTTCGGGGACAGCTAGCAATCAGCCCCAGCATTTT. This sequence encodes CASSPSGTASNQPQHF. The chain is built from TRBV7-2 and TRBJ1-5; 7 nucleotides line up with TRBD1. The trim removed 6 bases at V and 0 bases at J, leaving 8 bases unmatched. The CDR3 has 16 amino acids. Germline V gives CDR1 SGHTA, CDR2 FQGNSA.

The chain links TRBV11-2 to TRBJ1-2; TRBD1 agrees at 7 bases. There are 14 residues in the CDR3. Germline V gene data show CDR1 as SGHAT and CDR2 as FQNNGV. V trimming: 0 bases; J trimming: 8 bases; junction bases outside the gene matches: 6. Written as DNA, the CDR3 is TGTGCCAGCAGCTTAGAAGGGGGCGTAGGCGGCTACACCTTC. Its protein product is CASSLEGGVGGYTF.

This clone was detected once. The chain has TRBV18 and TRBJ1-1, with 12 bases lining up with TRBD1. This CDR3 spans 15 amino acids. V shed 6 bases, J shed 4 bases, and the junction held 6 bases outside the gene matches. Germline CDR1 reads KGHSH; CDR2 reads LQKENI. The CDR3, as DNA: TGTGCCAGCTCGGGGGGACAGGGGGCTGCCACTGAAGCTTTCTTT. It specifies CASSGGQGAATEAFF.